This T cell receptor (beta chain) stems from a study of T cells in Graves' hyperthyroidism and ophthalmopathy. Many counts were recorded for this clonotype. CDR3 length: 16 amino acids. V lost 3 bases, J lost 5 bases, and 22 bases lay in between. Germline CDR1 reads DFQATT; CDR2 reads SNEGSKA (reference sequence). Amplified regions were TCR beta CDR3 sequences from RNA transcripts. Initially, a first-round RT-PCR of the TCR CDR3 employed the HTBI primer set. TCRdb re-derived calls from the multiplex PCR reads in MiXCR, one entry per CDR3 protein. In the table there are hundreds of thousands of distinct CDR3 sequences, more than 20% of which are singletons.

The chain combines TRBV20-1 with TRBJ1-1; a possible D gene is TRBD1 (6 bases). This receptor was identified in a young man with Graves' ophthalmopathy. The sequenced sample was blood. The CDR3 DNA reads TGCAGTGCTAGTGATTTAGGGGGGCCGGGGAGGACTGAAGCTTTCTTT. Protein: CSASDLGGPGRTEAFF.